This TCR beta chain was identified during a study of blood T cell repertoires in COVID-19 (TCRdb year 2020). Looking at the study overall: Samples covering the acute and convalescent phases of COVID-19 were provided by collaborators in the United States, Italy and Spain. HLA class I and class II types, where available, came from metadata supplied by the sample provider rather than from assay-based typing. The dataset comprised deeply sampled blood TCRbeta repertoires from subjects exposed to, actively infected with, or recovered from COVID-19. Sample metadata almost always included a de-identified subject ID, COVID-19 status, age in years and sex. The material from the prospective study consisted of cDNA or gDNA derived from T cells, B-cell-depleted T cells, or PBMCs. The repertoires were released in a freely available public database meant as a resource for research on the immune response to SARS-CoV-2. Samples came from the ongoing ImmuneRACE study (first 160 participants) plus 1,254 subjects from 6 global collaborators.

Points on this clone: No antigen is known for it. No clone much larger than this one lies a single base away; base qualities are absent.

The collaborating institutions used their own protocols to collect whole blood in K2EDTA tubes. For TCRbeta analysis, collaborators shipped samples as frozen whole blood, isolated PBMCs, or DNA extracted from either of those sample types. The CDR3 runs 16 amino acids, cysteine and phenylalanine included. The kept DNA is CDR3 alone, 48 bases in frame from the first base. Clipping removes 2 bases from V and 6 bases from J, with 9 as the unmatched junction base count. As encoded in the germline V gene, CDR1 is SGDLS while CDR2 is YYNGEE. The immunoSEQ Assay, a bias-controlled multiplex PCR, was used to amplify TCRbeta CDR3 regions from genomic DNA. The study's own analysis went as follows. The number of nucleated cells in each sample was estimated by amplification of reference gene primers within the assay. Sequence reads were collapsed and filtered to measure the absolute abundance of every unique TCRbeta CDR3 rearrangement. For each sample, productive Simpson clonality was calculated as the square root of Simpson's diversity index over productive rearrangements. TCRdb stores this immuneACCESS table with in-frame sequences only. Part of the clones is absent; in the studies checked, under half of the shortfall reflects unresolved V genes, and no reason is known for the rest. That table supplies the V and J calls and clone size; D and trimming were determined from the DNA. The sample profile shows about 140,000 clones; about nine tenths of them were found once. About 10% of the sample lies in the top ten.

Summary of the overall study and its limitations: The quantity of clinical and demographic metadata differed by source and by participant and was supplied without curation.

The TCR comes from a man aged 50 or older with active or convalescent COVID-19. The sequence joins TRBV9 to TRBJ2-1; TRBD1 agrees with 9 junctional bases. The sequencing input was peripheral blood. This receptor has the CDR3 CASSVERTGVGNEQFF. Read as DNA, the sequence is TGTGCCAGCAGCGTTGAACGGACAGGGGTTGGCAATGAGCAGTTCTTC.